This passage covers 27 T cell receptor beta chains from one sample sequenced in a study of blood T cell repertoires in COVID-19. Profiling relied on immunoSEQ multiplex PCR, and the TCRdb table lists in-frame clones only, not all of them. Among some 380,000 clones, 87% were seen once, and the ten largest hold approximately 1.3%. The sequenced sample was PBMCs or T cells enriched from blood (not recorded which). These receptors came from a man younger than 40 who had recovered from COVID-19.

The rearrangement joins TRBV5-1 to TRBJ2-7, with D perhaps TRBD2 (5 bases). The CDR3 extends over 14 amino acids. With 2 bases removed from V and 3 bases from J, the gap between germline ends came to 12 bases. In germline, CDR1 is SGHRS, CDR2 YFSETQ. The CDR3 loop reads CASSFSSGNYEQYF. Written as DNA, the CDR3 is TGCGCCAGCAGCTTCTCGTCGGGAAACTACGAGCAGTACTTC.

The chain carries TRBV15 and TRBJ2-7; D gene uncertain. CDR3 length: 14 amino acids. The V gene lost 0 bases and the J gene lost 9 bases, with 15 bases spanning the gap. Germline V gene sequence: CDR1 LNHNV, CDR2 YYDKDF (reference sequence). Here the CDR3 DNA reads TGTGCCACCAGCAGAGATAAGGAACCTACGGGGCAGTACTTC. Protein product: CATSRDKEPTGQYF.

The chain combines TRBV5-6 with TRBJ1-5; 8 bases fit TRBD1. V gave up 5 bases and J gave up 9 bases; unmatched junction bases: 10. CDR1 is SGHDT, CDR2 YYEEEE, per germline. The CDR3 extends over 14 amino acids. CDR3 region: CASSSGQGATPQHF. The CDR3 bases are TGTGCCAGCAGTTCCGGACAGGGAGCCACGCCCCAGCATTTT.

This rearrangement joins TRBV2 to TRBJ1-2; D may be TRBD1 (6 bases). This CDR3 has 13 residues. V lost 10 bases, J lost 8 bases, and 20 bases lay in between. Germline CDR1 reads SNHLY; CDR2 reads FYNNEI. The CDR3 here is CATTGTTLRGYTF. The CDR3 region has the DNA TGTGCCACTACCGGGACAACCCTGCGGGGCTACACCTTC.

The gene calls are TRBV29-1 and TRBJ2-7, with 7 bases fitting TRBD1. The CDR3 contains 12 residues. Per germline, CDR1 SQVTM and CDR2 ANQGSEA. The V gene end was trimmed by 7 bases and the J gene end by 3 bases; junction bases not matched to a gene: 6. CDR3 in amino acids: CSAGDSNYEQYF. CDR3 sequence (DNA): TGCAGCGCCGGGGACAGTAACTACGAGCAGTACTTC.

V usage is TRBV5-1 and J usage is TRBJ1-6, with D uncertain. Germline V lookup: CDR1 SGHRS, CDR2 YFSETQ. This CDR3 contains 16 residues. V was pared by 4 bases and J by 7 bases, with 18 bases between. CDR3 residues: CASSLRTASGNSPLHF. CDR3 DNA: TGCGCCAGCAGCCTACGGACCGCCTCGGGGAATTCACCCCTCCACTTT.

This clone was seen a few times. This rearrangement joins TRBV7-2 to TRBJ2-7, with D perhaps TRBD1 (6 bases). The CDR3 covers 14 residues. V gave up 3 bases and J gave up 7 bases, with 16 bases separating them. Germline assignment: CDR1 SGHTA and CDR2 FQGNSA. CDR3 loop: CASSFSGAVVEQYF. The CDR3, as DNA: TGTGCCAGCAGCTTTTCAGGGGCGGTGGTTGAGCAGTACTTC. Full variable domain (rest looked up from reference TRBV7-2 and TRBJ2-7): GAGVSQSPSNKVTEKGKDVELRCDPISGHTALYWYRQSLGQGLEFLIYFQGNSAPDKSGLPSDRFSAERTGGSVSTLTIQRTQQEDSAVYLCASSFSGAVVEQYFGPGTRLTVT.

V and J are TRBV10-3 and TRBJ1-5, with TRBD1 identical over 12 bases. CDR3 length equals 16 residues. Trimming took 3 bases from V and 7 from J; bases not matched to a gene: 7. Germline-derived CDR1 and CDR2 are ENHRY and SYGVKD. The CDR3 sequence: CAISDWDRGRDQPQHF. The CDR3 region has the DNA TGTGCCATCAGTGACTGGGACAGGGGGCGCGACCAGCCCCAGCATTTT.

The rearrangement uses TRBV27 and TRBJ1-6, with D unclear. The V gene lost 3 bases and the J gene lost 5 bases, with 8 bases spanning the gap. The CDR3 length is 14 residues. Germline loops: CDR1 MNHEY, CDR2 SMNVEV (reference sequence). DNA for the CDR3: TGTGCCAGCAGTTTTGGAGGGAATAATTCACCCCTCCACTTT. Translated: CASSFGGNNSPLHF.

This clone showed up just once. V usage is TRBV9 and J usage is TRBJ2-7; the match to TRBD2 covers 9 bases. J lost 5 bases, V lost 0 bases, and 3 bases had no gene match. The CDR3 runs to 14 residues. Per germline, CDR1 SGDLS and CDR2 YYNGEE. In nucleotides, the CDR3 is TGTGCCAGCAGCGTAGGGGGGACTAGCAACGAGCAGTACTTC. It translates to CASSVGGTSNEQYF.

This clone occurred a few times. This sequence joins TRBV29-1 and TRBJ2-2, with TRBD2 as a possible D gene (5 bases). V was trimmed by 5 bases and J by 0 bases, leaving 13 bases between them. The CDR3 covers 15 residues. CDR1 SQVTM and CDR2 ANQGSEA come from the germline V gene. CDR3 loop: CSVLPGLTNTGELFF. CDR3 DNA sequence: TGCAGCGTTCTGCCTGGACTTACGAACACCGGGGAGCTGTTTTTT.

The chain joins TRBV10-2 to TRBJ1-1, with D possibly being TRBD1 (5 bases). Germline-derived CDR1 and CDR2 are WSHSY and SAAADI. The CDR3 has 14 amino acids. Trimming left V 4 bases short and J 4 bases short, with 13 bases between. The CDR3 bases are TGCGCCAGCAGTGGAACGGGGAGGGGCACTGAAGCTTTCTTT. As protein: CASSGTGRGTEAFF.

The chain links TRBV19 to TRBJ1-1; D remains unclear. CDR1 and CDR2 from the germline V gene are LNHDA and SQIVND (reference sequence). Trimming removed 11 bases from V and 5 bases from J, with 18 bases in between. The CDR3 is 13 amino acids. CDR3 nucleotides: TGTGCCGCTTTGGATCGGGAGAAGACTGAAGCTTTCTTT. Its protein product is CAALDREKTEAFF.

V gene TRBV2 combines with J gene TRBJ1-3; TRBD1 might be the D (5 bases). This CDR3 contains 13 residues. Germline-derived CDR1 and CDR2 are SNHLY and FYNNEI. V was clipped by 8 bases and J by 3 bases, with 11 bases between them. The CDR3 is CASQGSGGNTIYF. In DNA form, the CDR3 reads TGTGCCAGCCAGGGCTCAGGTGGAAACACCATATATTTT.

This clone was seen a single time. This chain links TRBV4-3 with TRBJ2-7; TRBD1 might be the D (7 bases). V was cut by 1 base and J by 1 base, with 17 bases left in between. Looked up from germline, CDR1 is LGHNA and CDR2 is YSLEER. The CDR3 length is 17 residues. The chain's CDR3 is CASSQAASGDSSYEQYF. CDR3 DNA sequence: TGCGCCAGCAGCCAAGCAGCGTCGGGGGACAGTTCCTACGAGCAGTACTTC.

This clone turned up a few times. The rearrangement uses TRBV7-8 and TRBJ1-6; 9 nucleotides align to TRBD1. This CDR3 contains 15 residues. The V gene's germline CDR1 is SGHVS and CDR2 FQNEAQ. The ends lost 2 bases at V and 7 bases at J; junction bases unmatched: 3. The CDR3 is CASSLPGQGNSPLHF. The CDR3 region has the DNA TGTGCCAGCAGCTTACCAGGACAGGGGAATTCACCCCTCCACTTT.

The V call is TRBV7-9, the J call TRBJ2-2, with D possibly TRBD2 on 5 matching bases. The CDR3 consists of 16 residues. In germline, CDR1 is SEHNR, CDR2 FQNEAQ (reference sequence). Trimming cost V 0 bases and J 1 base, with 9 bases left between them. This chain's CDR3 is CASSLAPGMNTGELFF. Written as DNA, the CDR3 is TGTGCCAGCAGCTTAGCTCCGGGGATGAACACCGGGGAGCTGTTTTTT.

J is TRBJ1-2 and V is TRBV6-5, with 8 bases identical to TRBD1. CDR3 length equals 12 residues. Germline V CDR1 and CDR2: MNHEY, SVGAGI. Here the CDR3 DNA reads TGTGTCCTCCGACAGGGGAACTATGGCTACACCTTC. Residues: CVLRQGNYGYTF.

This chain joins TRBV5-1 and TRBJ1-5; 8 nucleotides match TRBD1. Germline V lookup: CDR1 SGHRS, CDR2 YFSETQ. The CDR3 runs to 15 residues. V trimming: 1 base; J trimming: 3 bases; junction bases outside the gene matches: 3. The CDR3 DNA sequence: TGCGCCAGCAGCTTGACAGGGGGACTCAATCAGCCCCAGCATTTT. This translates into CASSLTGGLNQPQHF.

V and J are TRBV7-8 and TRBJ1-2; no reliable D call. Germline CDR1 reads SGHVS; CDR2 reads FQNEAQ. The CDR3 spans 14 residues. V was pared by 5 bases and J by 4 bases, with 14 bases between. CDR3 in amino acids: CASSPSLLSYGYTF. The CDR3 DNA follows: TGTGCCAGCAGCCCAAGCCTGCTAAGCTATGGCTACACCTTC.

The chain couples TRBV4-3 to TRBJ1-2, with 7 positions matching TRBD1. CDR1 is LGHNA, CDR2 YSLEER, per germline. V lost 1 base and J lost 5; bases outside the gene matches: 7. CDR3 length: 15 amino acids. The CDR3 spells CASSQVGQPGYGYTF. The CDR3 bases are TGCGCCAGCAGCCAAGTGGGACAGCCCGGATATGGCTACACCTTC.

The chain uses TRBV30 and TRBJ1-4; 9 nucleotides match TRBD1. CDR1 and CDR2 (germline): GTSNPN, SVGIG (reference sequence). The length of the CDR3 is 14 residues. Trimming cost V 2 bases and J 7 bases; bases outside gene matches: 5. The CDR3 reads CAWSLGTGSEKLFF. The CDR3 DNA follows: TGTGCCTGGAGTCTAGGGACAGGGAGTGAAAAACTGTTTTTT.

The rearrangement links TRBV12-3 or TRBV12-4 to TRBJ2-5, with 7 bases identical to TRBD2. V was clipped by 6 bases and J by 5 bases; unmatched bases: 3. The CDR3 is made up of 12 amino acids. CDR3 sequence (DNA): TGTGCCAGCAGCCGGGGGGTCGAGACCCAGTACTTC. It is translated as CASSRGVETQYF.

The genes are TRBV25-1 and TRBJ1-2, with 7 bases aligning to TRBD1. Unmatched junction bases numbered 4, after V lost 4 bases and J lost 2 bases. The germline gives CDR1 MGHDK, CDR2 SYGVNS. This CDR3 is 14 amino acids long. CDR3 residues: CASSGLQGNYGYTF. In nucleotides, the CDR3 is TGTGCCAGCAGTGGGTTACAGGGGAACTATGGCTACACCTTC.

The chain has TRBV12-5 and TRBJ1-5; D is uncertain. The CDR3 spans 15 residues. With 1 base removed from V and 3 bases from J, the gap between germline ends came to 10 bases. Germline V gene data show CDR1 as LGHNT and CDR2 as FRNRAP. The CDR3 DNA follows: TGTGCTAGTGGTTTGGGTACAGCCTACAATCAGCCCCAGCATTTT. Amino acid sequence: CASGLGTAYNQPQHF.

V is TRBV3-1 (or the pseudogene TRBV3-2) and J is TRBJ1-5, with D possibly being TRBD1 (5 bases). Trimming cost V 0 bases and J 6 bases, with 9 bases left between them. This CDR3 region has 14 residues. Looked up from germline, CDR1 is LGHDT and CDR2 is YNNKEL (reference sequence). The chain's CDR3 is CASSQDGGIQPQHF. In nucleotides, the CDR3 is TGTGCCAGCAGCCAAGACGGGGGTATTCAGCCCCAGCATTTT.

J is TRBJ1-1 and V is TRBV2; no clear D gene. Germline V gives CDR1 SNHLY, CDR2 FYNNEI. This CDR3 has 12 residues. V was cut by 3 bases and J by 5 bases, with 7 bases left in between. The CDR3 sequence: CASSDLSTEAFF. As DNA, the CDR3 is TGTGCCAGCAGTGATTTGAGTACTGAAGCTTTCTTT.